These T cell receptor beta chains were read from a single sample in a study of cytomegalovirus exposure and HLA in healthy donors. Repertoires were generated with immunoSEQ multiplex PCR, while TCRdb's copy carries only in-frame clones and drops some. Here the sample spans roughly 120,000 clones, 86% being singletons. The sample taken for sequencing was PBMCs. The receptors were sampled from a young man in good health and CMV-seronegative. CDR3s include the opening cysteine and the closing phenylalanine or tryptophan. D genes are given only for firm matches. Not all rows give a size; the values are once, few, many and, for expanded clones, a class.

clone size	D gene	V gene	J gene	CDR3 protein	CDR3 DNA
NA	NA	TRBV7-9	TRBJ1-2	CASSLVVREGYTF	TGTGCCAGCAGCTTAGTGGTTCGAGAGGGCTACACCTTC
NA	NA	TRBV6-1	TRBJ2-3	CASSETGLDTQYF	TGTGCCAGCAGTGAGACTGGTCTGGATACGCAGTATTTT
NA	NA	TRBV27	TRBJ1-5	CASSLGSPVSGDQPQHF	TGTGCCAGCAGCCTGGGGAGTCCGGTTTCAGGGGATCAGCCCCAGCATTTT
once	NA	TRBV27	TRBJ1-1	CASSFLAGPGSMNTEAFF	TGTGCCAGCAGTTTTTTGGCGGGGCCGGGTTCGATGAACACTGAAGCTTTCTTT
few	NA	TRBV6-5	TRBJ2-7	CASSRDNDEQYF	TGTGCCAGCAGTCGGGATAACGACGAGCAGTACTTC
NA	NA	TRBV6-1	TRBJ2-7	CASSEGGGAARYEQYF	TGTGCCAGCAGTGAGGGAGGCGGGGCAGCTAGATACGAGCAGTACTTC
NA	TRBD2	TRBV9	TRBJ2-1	CASSVGLAGVNEQFF	TGTGCCAGCAGCGTAGGACTAGCGGGAGTAAATGAGCAGTTCTTC
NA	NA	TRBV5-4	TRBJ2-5	CASSLGQGRKETQYF	TGTGCCAGCAGCTTAGGGCAGGGGCGCAAAGAGACCCAGTACTTC
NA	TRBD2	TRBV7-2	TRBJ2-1	CASSGGLAGGRGEQFF	TGTGCCAGCAGCGGGGGACTAGCGGGAGGGAGGGGTGAGCAGTTCTTC
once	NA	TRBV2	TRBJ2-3	CASRLAFRTDTQYF	TGTGCCAGCAGGTTAGCGTTTAGGACAGATACGCAGTATTTT
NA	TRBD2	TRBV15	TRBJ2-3	CATSRDPAGGADTQYF	TGTGCCACCAGCAGAGACCCAGCGGGGGGTGCAGATACGCAGTATTTT
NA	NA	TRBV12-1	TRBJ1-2	CASRQGHGYTF	TGTGCCAGCCGACAGGGCCATGGCTACACCTTC
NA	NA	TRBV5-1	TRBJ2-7	CASSRGAEVYEQYF	TGCGCCAGCAGCCGAGGTGCAGAAGTCTACGAGCAGTACTTC
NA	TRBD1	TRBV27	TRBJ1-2	CASSSPGTGYGYTF	TGTGCCAGCAGTTCCCCCGGGACAGGCTATGGCTACACCTTC
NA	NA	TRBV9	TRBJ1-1	CASSVVLGDTEAFF	TGTGCCAGCAGCGTAGTGTTGGGAGACACTGAAGCTTTCTTT
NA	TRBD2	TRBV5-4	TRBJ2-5	CASRNELMGGVDETQYF	TGTGCCAGCAGGAACGAACTAATGGGGGGGGTGGACGAGACCCAGTACTTC
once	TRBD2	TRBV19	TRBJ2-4	CASSRASGVDIQYF	TGTGCCAGTAGTCGGGCTAGCGGGGTAGACATTCAGTACTTC
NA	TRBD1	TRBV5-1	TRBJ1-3	CASSLAGTVSGNTIYF	TGCGCCAGCAGCTTGGCAGGGACAGTCTCTGGAAACACCATATATTTT
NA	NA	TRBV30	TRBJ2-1	CAWEQDRYNEQFF	TGTGCCTGGGAACAAGACAGGTATAATGAGCAGTTCTTC
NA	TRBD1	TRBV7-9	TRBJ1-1	CASSQWAGGDNTEAFF	TGTGCCAGCAGCCAATGGGCAGGGGGCGATAACACTGAAGCTTTCTTT
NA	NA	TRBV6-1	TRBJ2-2	CASSELPPGELFF	TGTGCCAGCAGTGAACTCCCTCCCGGGGAGCTGTTTTTT
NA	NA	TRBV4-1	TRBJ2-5	CASSQDGGSQYF	TGCGCCAGCAGCCAAGATGGAGGGTCCCAGTACTTC
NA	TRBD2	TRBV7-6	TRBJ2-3	CASSSGTSGSRRGDTQYF	TGTGCCAGCAGCTCCGGGACTAGCGGGAGCCGACGGGGAGATACGCAGTATTTT
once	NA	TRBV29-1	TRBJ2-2	CSSRTTYTGELFF	TGCAGCTCTAGGACAACCTACACCGGGGAGCTGTTTTTT
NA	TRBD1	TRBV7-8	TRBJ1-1	CASSSQRQGGEAFF	TGTGCCAGCAGCTCTCAGAGACAGGGGGGTGAAGCTTTCTTT
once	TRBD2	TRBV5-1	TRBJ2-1	CASSRGGHVEQFF	TGCGCCAGCAGTCGGGGGGGGCACGTTGAGCAGTTCTTC
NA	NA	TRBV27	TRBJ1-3	CASSAQGRLSGNTIYF	TGTGCCAGCAGTGCACAGGGCCGACTCTCTGGAAACACCATATATTTT
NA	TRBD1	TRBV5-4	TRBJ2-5	CASTPGQSSRETQYF	TGTGCCAGCACCCCGGGACAGTCCTCCAGGGAGACCCAGTACTTC
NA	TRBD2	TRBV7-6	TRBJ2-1	CASSLAHGTSGVNEQFF	TGTGCCAGCAGCTTAGCCCATGGGACTAGCGGGGTAAATGAGCAGTTCTTC
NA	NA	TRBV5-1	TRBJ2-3	CASSSRESSTDTQYF	TGCGCCAGCAGCTCCAGGGAATCGAGCACAGATACGCAGTATTTT
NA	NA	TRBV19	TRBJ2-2	CASATASNTGELFF	TGTGCCAGTGCAACAGCCTCGAACACCGGGGAGCTGTTTTTT
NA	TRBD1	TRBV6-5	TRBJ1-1	CASSYALGTVNTEAFF	TGTGCCAGCAGTTACGCCCTCGGGACAGTGAACACTGAAGCTTTCTTT
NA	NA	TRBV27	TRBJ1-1	CASSLLQGGNTEAFF	TGTGCCAGCAGCCTTCTACAGGGTGGCAACACTGAAGCTTTCTTT
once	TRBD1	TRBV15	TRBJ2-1	CATSTEGATYNEQFF	TGTGCCACCAGCACCGAGGGGGCAACCTACAATGAGCAGTTCTTC
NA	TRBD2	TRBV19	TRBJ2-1	CASSPTSGSGNEQFF	TGTGCCAGTAGTCCCACTAGCGGGAGTGGGAATGAGCAGTTCTTC
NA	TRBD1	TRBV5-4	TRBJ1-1	CASSLVEGATEAFF	TGTGCCAGCAGCTTGGTGGAGGGGGCCACTGAAGCTTTCTTT
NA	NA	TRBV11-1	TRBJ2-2	CASSFGVPGELFF	TGTGCCAGCAGCTTCGGGGTCCCCGGGGAGCTGTTTTTT
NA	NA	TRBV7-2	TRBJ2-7	CASSLDLGGTYEQYF	TGTGCCAGCAGCTTAGATCTAGGAGGGACCTACGAGCAGTACTTC
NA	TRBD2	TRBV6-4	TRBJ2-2	CATRRDYNTGELFF	TGTGCCACTCGGCGGGACTACAACACCGGGGAGCTGTTTTTT
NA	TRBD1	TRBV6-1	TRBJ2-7	CASRDRGSYEQYF	TGTGCCAGCAGAGACAGGGGATCCTACGAGCAGTACTTC
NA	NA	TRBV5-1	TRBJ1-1	CASSFEQLMNTEAFF	TGCGCCAGCAGCTTCGAACAGCTCATGAACACTGAAGCTTTCTTT
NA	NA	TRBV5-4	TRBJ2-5	CASSFYQGRETQYF	TGTGCCAGCAGCTTCTACCAGGGGCGAGAGACCCAGTACTTC
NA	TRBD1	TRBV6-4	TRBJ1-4	CASSDPDRGFEKLFF	TGTGCCAGCAGTGACCCGGACAGGGGGTTTGAAAAACTGTTTTTT
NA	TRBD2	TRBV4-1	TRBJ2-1	CASSRLAGGPYEQFF	TGCGCCAGCAGCCGACTAGCGGGGGGGCCGTATGAGCAGTTCTTC
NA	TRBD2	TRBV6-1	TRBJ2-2	CASTGLAEAGELFF	TGTGCCAGCACCGGACTAGCGGAAGCCGGGGAGCTGTTTTTT
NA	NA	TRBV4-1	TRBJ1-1	CASSQDRGMNTEAFF	TGCGCCAGCAGCCAAGATAGGGGGATGAACACTGAAGCTTTCTTT
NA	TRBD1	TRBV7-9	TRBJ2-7	CASSLTDRGREQYF	TGTGCCAGCAGCTTAACGGACAGGGGACGCGAGCAGTACTTC
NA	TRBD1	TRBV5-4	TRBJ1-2	CASSLVGASGGGYTF	TGTGCCAGCAGCTTGGTGGGGGCGTCAGGGGGGGGCTACACCTTC
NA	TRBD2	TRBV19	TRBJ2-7	CATRISGHPSYEQYF	TGTGCCACCAGAATTAGCGGGCACCCCTCCTACGAGCAGTACTTC